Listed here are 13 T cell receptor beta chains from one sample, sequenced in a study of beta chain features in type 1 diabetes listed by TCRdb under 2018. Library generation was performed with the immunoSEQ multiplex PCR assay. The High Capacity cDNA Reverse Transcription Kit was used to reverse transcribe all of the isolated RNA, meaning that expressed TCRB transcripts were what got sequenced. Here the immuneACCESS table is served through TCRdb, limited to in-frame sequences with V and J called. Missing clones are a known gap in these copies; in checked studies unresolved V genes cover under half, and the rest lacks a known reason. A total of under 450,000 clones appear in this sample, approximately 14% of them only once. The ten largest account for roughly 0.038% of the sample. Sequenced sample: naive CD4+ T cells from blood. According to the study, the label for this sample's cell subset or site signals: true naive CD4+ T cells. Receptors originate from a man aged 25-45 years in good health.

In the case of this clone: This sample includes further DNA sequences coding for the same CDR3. The CDR3 region has the DNA TGTGCCAGCAGCTTGGAAGGAGCCAAAAACATTCAGTACTTC. As protein: CASSLEGAKNIQYF. This rearrangement joins TRBV5-4 to TRBJ2-4; D unresolved. Trimming took 0 bases from V and 0 from J, leaving 4 bases between them. Germline CDR1 and CDR2: SGHNT and YYREEE (reference sequence). The CDR3 is 14 amino acids.

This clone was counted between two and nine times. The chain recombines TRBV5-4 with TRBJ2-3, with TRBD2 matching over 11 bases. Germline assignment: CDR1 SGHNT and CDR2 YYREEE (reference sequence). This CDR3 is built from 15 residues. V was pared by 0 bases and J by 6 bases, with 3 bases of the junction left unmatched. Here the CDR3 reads CASSLGLAGSDTQYF. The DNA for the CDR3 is TGTGCCAGCAGCTTGGGACTAGCGGGGTCTGATACGCAGTATTTT.

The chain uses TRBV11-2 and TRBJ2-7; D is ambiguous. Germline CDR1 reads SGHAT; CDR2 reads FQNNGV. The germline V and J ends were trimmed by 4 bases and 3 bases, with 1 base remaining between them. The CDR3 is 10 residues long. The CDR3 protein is CASSYYEQYF. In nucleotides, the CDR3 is TGTGCCAGCAGCTACTACGAGCAGTACTTC. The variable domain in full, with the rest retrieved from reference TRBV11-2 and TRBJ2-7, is EAGVAQSPRYKIIEKRQSVAFWCNPISGHATLYWYQQILGQGPKLLIQFQNNGVVDDSQLPKDRFSAERLKGVDSTLKIQPAKLEDSAVYLCASSYYEQYFGPGTRLTVT.

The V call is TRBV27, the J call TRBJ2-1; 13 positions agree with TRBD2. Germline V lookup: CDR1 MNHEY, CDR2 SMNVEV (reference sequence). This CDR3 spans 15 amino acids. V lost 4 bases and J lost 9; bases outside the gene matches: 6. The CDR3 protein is CASSSGLAGFVEQFF. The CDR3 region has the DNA TGTGCCAGCAGTTCGGGACTAGCGGGATTCGTTGAGCAGTTCTTC.

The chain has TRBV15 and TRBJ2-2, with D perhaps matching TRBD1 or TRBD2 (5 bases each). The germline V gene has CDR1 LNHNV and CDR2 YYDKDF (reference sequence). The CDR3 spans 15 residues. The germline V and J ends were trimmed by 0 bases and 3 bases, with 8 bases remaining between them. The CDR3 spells CATSRDGGHTGELFF. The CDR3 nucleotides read TGTGCCACCAGCAGAGATGGGGGACACACCGGGGAGCTGTTTTTT.

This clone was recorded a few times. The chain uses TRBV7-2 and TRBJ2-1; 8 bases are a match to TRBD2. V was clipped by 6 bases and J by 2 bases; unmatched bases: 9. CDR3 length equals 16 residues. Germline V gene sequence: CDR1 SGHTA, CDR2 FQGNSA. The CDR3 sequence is CASSKSALAAYNEQFF. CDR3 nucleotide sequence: TGTGCCAGCAGTAAGAGCGCACTAGCGGCCTACAATGAGCAGTTCTTC.

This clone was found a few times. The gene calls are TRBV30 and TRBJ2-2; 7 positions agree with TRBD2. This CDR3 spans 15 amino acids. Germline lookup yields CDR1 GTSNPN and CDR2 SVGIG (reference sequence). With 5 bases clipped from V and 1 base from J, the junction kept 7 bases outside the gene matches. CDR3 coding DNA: TGTGCCTGGGGACCGGGACTACTGAACACCGGGGAGCTGTTTTTT. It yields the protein CAWGPGLLNTGELFF.

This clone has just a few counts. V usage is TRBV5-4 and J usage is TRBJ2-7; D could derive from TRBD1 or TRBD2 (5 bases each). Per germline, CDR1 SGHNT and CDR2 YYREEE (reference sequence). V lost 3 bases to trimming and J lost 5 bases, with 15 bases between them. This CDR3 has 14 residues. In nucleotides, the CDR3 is TGTGCCAGCAGCTACGCCGGGACCCCGGACGAGCAGTACTTC. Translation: CASSYAGTPDEQYF.

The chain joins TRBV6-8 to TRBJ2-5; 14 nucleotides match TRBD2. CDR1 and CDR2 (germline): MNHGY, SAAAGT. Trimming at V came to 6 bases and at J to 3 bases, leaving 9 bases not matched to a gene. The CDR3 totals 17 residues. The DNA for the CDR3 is TGTGCCAGCAGACCCGGGACTAGCGGGGGATCGAAAGAGACCCAGTACTTC. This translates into CASRPGTSGGSKETQYF.

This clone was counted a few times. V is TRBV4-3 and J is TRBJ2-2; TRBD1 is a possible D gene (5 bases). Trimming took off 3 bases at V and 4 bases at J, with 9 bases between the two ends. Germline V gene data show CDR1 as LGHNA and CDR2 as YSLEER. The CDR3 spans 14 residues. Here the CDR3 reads CASSHDSGTGELFF. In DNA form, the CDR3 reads TGCGCCAGCAGCCATGACAGTGGCACCGGGGAGCTGTTTTTT.

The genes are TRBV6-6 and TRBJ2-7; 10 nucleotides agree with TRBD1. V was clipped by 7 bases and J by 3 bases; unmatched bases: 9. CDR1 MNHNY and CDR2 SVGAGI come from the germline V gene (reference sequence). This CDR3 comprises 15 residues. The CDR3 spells CASTRGTGVLYEQYF. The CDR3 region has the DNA TGTGCCAGCACCCGCGGGACAGGGGTTCTCTACGAGCAGTACTTC.

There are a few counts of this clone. The CDR3 nucleotides read TGTGCCAGCAGCCTAACGCAGGGCAGTGCCGTGGATACGCAGTATTTT. This codes for CASSLTQGSAVDTQYF. This chain joins TRBV7-2 and TRBJ2-3; D might be TRBD1 (5 bases). Germline V gene data show CDR1 as SGHTA and CDR2 as FQGNSA. This CDR3 is 16 amino acids long. The V and J ends lost 5 bases and 6 bases respectively, with 21 bases between them.

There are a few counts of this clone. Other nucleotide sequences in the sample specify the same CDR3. CDR3 DNA sequence: TGTGCCAGCAGCTTGACCGGGACAAGTTACAATGAGCAGTTCTTC. This encodes CASSLTGTSYNEQFF. V gene TRBV7-2 combines with J gene TRBJ2-1; possibly TRBD1 for D (6 bases). The CDR3 runs 15 residues. The germline V gene has CDR1 SGHTA and CDR2 FQGNSA. With 3 bases removed from V and 4 bases from J, the gap between germline ends came to 13 bases.